A selection of T cell receptor beta chains follows, all from one sample in a study of post-analysis software for immune sequencing data. Each CDR3 protein is one row after TCRdb ran MiXCR on the PCR reads. The table includes roughly 650,000 distinct CDR3 sequences, 55% to 60% detected once. Sequences were obtained from blood. The receptors were gathered from a girl aged 2-15 years with multiple sclerosis. The CDR3 runs from the conserved cysteine through the conserved F or W. D genes are given only for firm matches. The size field is filled for only some rows; it gives once, few, many or a size class.

J: TRBJ1-4
D: .
size: .
V: TRBV15
CDR3: CATNIQGNEKLFF
DNA: TGTGCCACCAATATCCAGGGTAATGAAAAACTGTTTTTT

J: TRBJ2-1
D: TRBD1
size: .
V: TRBV7-6
CDR3: CASSLVKGQGYEQFF
DNA: TGTGCCAGCAGCTTAGTTAAGGGACAGGGCTATGAGCAGTTCTTC

J: TRBJ2-3
D: .
size: .
V: TRBV29-1
CDR3: CSAIGVTDTQYF
DNA: TGCAGCGCTATAGGGGTCACAGATACGCAGTATTTT

J: TRBJ2-2
D: .
size: .
V: TRBV7-3
CDR3: CASSHAYTGELFF
DNA: TGTGCCAGCAGCCACGCCTACACCGGAGAGCTGTTTTTT

J: TRBJ2-1
D: .
size: .
V: TRBV29-1
CDR3: CSVGKVGSYNEQFF
DNA: TGCAGCGTTGGAAAGGTTGGCTCCTACAATGAGCAGTTCTTC

J: TRBJ1-2
D: .
size: .
V: TRBV30
CDR3: CAWERVGAWGYTF
DNA: TGTGCCTGGGAAAGGGTGGGGGCGTGGGGCTACACCTTC

J: TRBJ1-1
D: .
size: few
V: TRBV12-3/TRBV12-4
CDR3: CASRTMGGNLNTEAFF
DNA: TGTGCCAGCAGAACCATGGGGGGGAATTTGAACACTGAAGCTTTCTTT

J: TRBJ2-3
D: .
size: .
V: TRBV6-5
CDR3: CASRQIFTDTQYF
DNA: TGTGCCAGCAGACAGATTTTCACAGATACGCAGTATTTT

J: TRBJ2-5
D: .
size: .
V: TRBV12-3/TRBV12-4
CDR3: CASSLRAGSQETQYF
DNA: TGTGCCAGCAGTTTGAGAGCCGGGAGTCAAGAGACCCAGTACTTC

J: TRBJ2-5
D: .
size: .
V: TRBV7-6
CDR3: CASSSLTRRTPQETQYF
DNA: TGTGCCAGCAGCTCACTCACGCGTAGGACACCGCAAGAGACCCAGTACTTC

J: TRBJ2-5
D: .
size: few
V: TRBV11-2
CDR3: CASSAGQQETQYF
DNA: TGTGCCAGCAGCGCCGGACAGCAAGAGACCCAGTACTTC

J: TRBJ2-1
D: TRBD2
size: few
V: TRBV20-1
CDR3: CSALGFMLAAAYNEQFF
DNA: TGCAGTGCCCTAGGGTTTATGCTAGCGGCCGCCTACAATGAGCAGTTCTTC

J: TRBJ2-7
D: TRBD2
size: .
V: TRBV6-6
CDR3: CASSQSGTSGRHEQYF
DNA: TGTGCCAGCAGTCAAAGTGGGACTAGCGGGAGACACGAGCAGTACTTC

J: TRBJ2-7
D: .
size: .
V: TRBV29-1
CDR3: CSVDGIHSEQYF
DNA: TGCAGCGTTGATGGGATCCACTCCGAGCAGTACTTC

J: TRBJ1-1
D: .
size: .
V: TRBV13
CDR3: CASSLSGGLDTEAFF
DNA: TGTGCCAGCAGCTTAAGCGGGGGGCTCGACACTGAAGCTTTCTTT

J: TRBJ1-1
D: TRBD1
size: .
V: TRBV29-1
CDR3: CSVRTGGVSEAFF
DNA: TGCAGCGTGAGGACAGGGGGAGTCTCTGAAGCTTTCTTT

J: TRBJ2-1
D: TRBD1
size: many
V: TRBV7-3
CDR3: CASSRDSLYNEQFF
DNA: TGTGCCAGCAGCCGGGACAGCCTTTACAATGAGCAGTTCTTC

J: TRBJ1-1
D: .
size: .
V: TRBV5-1
CDR3: CASSLPAMNTEAFF
DNA: TGCGCCAGCAGCTTGCCAGCCATGAACACTGAAGCTTTCTTT

J: TRBJ2-3
D: .
size: few
V: TRBV20-1
CDR3: CSARVATLPTDTQYF
DNA: TGCAGTGCTAGAGTCGCGACCCTCCCCACAGATACGCAGTATTTT

J: TRBJ2-1
D: .
size: .
V: TRBV7-2
CDR3: CASSLDLRVNEQFF
DNA: TGTGCCAGCAGCTTAGATCTAAGGGTCAATGAGCAGTTCTTC